Below, 29 T cell receptor beta chains from the same sample are listed, as sequenced in a study of blood T cell repertoires in COVID-19. TCRdb's copy holds only in-frame clones and misses some; the assay was immunoSEQ multiplex PCR. The table lists 350,000 to 450,000 clones, approximately 90% of them singletons. Specimen: PBMCs or T cells enriched from blood (not recorded which). The receptors stem from a woman aged 40 to 55 who had been exposed to COVID-19.

The V gene is TRBV3-1 (or the pseudogene TRBV3-2), the J gene TRBJ2-1, with 11 nucleotides matching TRBD2. The germline CDR1 and CDR2 sequences are LGHDT and YNNKEL (reference sequence). J gave up 7 bases and V 3 bases, and 2 bases lay outside the gene matches. This CDR3 spans 14 amino acids. The CDR3 protein is CASSHSSGGNEQFF. The CDR3 coding sequence is TGTGCCAGCAGCCATTCTAGCGGGGGGAATGAGCAGTTCTTC.

This clone was detected only once. The chain joins TRBV15 to TRBJ2-3; perhaps TRBD2 as D (6 bases). Trimming took 1 base from V and 0 from J, leaving 11 bases between them. The CDR3 has 16 residues. The germline V gene has CDR1 LNHNV and CDR2 YYDKDF (reference sequence). The CDR3 region has the DNA TGTGCCACCAGCAGAGCTCCCGGGACTAGCACAGATACGCAGTATTTT. Amino acids: CATSRAPGTSTDTQYF.

The chain has TRBV19 and TRBJ1-1; D not resolved. The CDR3 has 16 amino acids. The V end was cut by 4 bases, the J end by 0 bases, with 15 bases between. Germline CDR1 LNHDA, CDR2 SQIVND (reference sequence). The CDR3 sequence: CASSTPQEAMNTEAFF. DNA of the CDR3: TGTGCCAGTAGTACCCCGCAGGAGGCAATGAACACTGAAGCTTTCTTT.

The chain joins TRBV30 to TRBJ2-7; no clear D gene. The CDR3 runs 13 residues. V dropped 4 bases and J dropped 0 bases, with 10 bases sitting between them. CDR1 and CDR2 (germline): GTSNPN, SVGIG (reference sequence). CDR3 amino acids: CAWTVANSYEQYF. The CDR3 DNA sequence: TGTGCCTGGACAGTGGCCAACTCCTACGAGCAGTACTTC.

Written as DNA, the CDR3 is TGTGCCAGCAGCCCCGACAGGGAGCAGCCCCAGCATTTT. Encoded protein: CASSPDREQPQHF. The chain has TRBV3-1 (or the pseudogene TRBV3-2) and TRBJ1-5, with 7 bases that match TRBD1. Germline lookup yields CDR1 LGHDT and CDR2 YNNKEL (reference sequence). V trimming: 4 bases; J trimming: 7 bases; junction bases outside the gene matches: 4. The CDR3 totals 13 residues.

V and J are TRBV30 and TRBJ1-1, with D tentatively TRBD1 (5 bases). CDR1 GTSNPN and CDR2 SVGIG come from the germline V gene (reference sequence). The V end was cut by 2 bases, the J end by 0 bases, with 10 bases between. This CDR3 comprises 14 residues. CDR3 coding DNA: TGTGCCTGGAGTTTACCAGGGCTGAACACTGAAGCTTTCTTT. It translates to CAWSLPGLNTEAFF.

This chain connects TRBV9 to TRBJ2-2; no firm D call. The CDR3 sequence is 15 residues long. Germline CDR1 and CDR2: SGDLS and YYNGEE. V was clipped by 0 bases and J by 2 bases, with 8 bases between them. The CDR3, as DNA: TGTGCCAGCAGCGTAGAAGGTAGCAACACCGGGGAGCTGTTTTTT. It is translated as CASSVEGSNTGELFF. The full variable domain, completed using reference TRBV9 and TRBJ2-2, is DSGVTQTPKHLITATGQRVTLRCSPRSGDLSVYWYQQSLDQGLQFLIQYYNGEERAKGNILERFSAQQFPDLHSELNLSSLELGDSALYFCASSVEGSNTGELFFGEGSRLTVL.

The chain links TRBV2 to TRBJ2-7; 7 bases map to TRBD1. Germline CDR1 reads SNHLY; CDR2 reads FYNNEI. The CDR3 is made up of 16 amino acids. Trimming at V came to 6 bases and at J to 2 bases, leaving 13 bases not matched to a gene. The CDR3 DNA reads TGTGCCAGCAGGGCAATGGGGACAGCCTCGCCCTACGAGCAGTACTTC. Amino acid sequence: CASRAMGTASPYEQYF.

This clone was seen once. CDR3 DNA: TGTGCCAGCAGTTATTTGCCAGGGGGTACCTATGGCTACACCTTC. It translates to CASSYLPGGTYGYTF. The chain links TRBV6-5 to TRBJ1-2; 7 positions agree with TRBD1. The CDR3 has 15 amino acids. Germline V gene data show CDR1 as MNHEY and CDR2 as SVGAGI. The trim removed 3 bases at V and 4 bases at J, leaving 8 bases unmatched.

This chain joins TRBV5-1 and TRBJ2-2, with a weak D call TRBD2 (6 bases). The V end was cut by 2 bases, the J end by 2 bases, with 10 bases between. CDR1 SGHRS and CDR2 YFSETQ come from the germline V gene. This CDR3 has 15 amino acids. CDR3 nucleotide sequence: TGCGCCAGCAGCTTCGGGACTGCCAACACCGGGGAGCTGTTTTTT. It yields the protein CASSFGTANTGELFF.

The chain is built from TRBV5-1 and TRBJ2-7; D not resolved. The CDR3 loop spans 14 amino acids. CDR1 SGHRS and CDR2 YFSETQ come from the germline V gene. The V and J ends lost 0 bases and 5 bases respectively, with 12 bases between them. In DNA form, the CDR3 reads TGCGCCAGCAGCTTGGCTGTCCCGAGCGACGAGCAGTACTTC. It yields the protein CASSLAVPSDEQYF. The full variable domain, with the rest looked up from reference TRBV5-1 and TRBJ2-7, is KAGVTQTPRYLIKTRGQQVTLSCSPISGHRSVSWYQQTPGQGLQFLFEYFSETQRNKGNFPGRFSGRQFSNSRSEMNVSTLELGDSALYLCASSLAVPSDEQYFGPGTRLTVT.

This chain connects TRBV7-8 to TRBJ1-1; TRBD1 matches at 7 bases. Germline CDR1 and CDR2: SGHVS and FQNEAQ. The CDR3 loop spans 14 amino acids. V dropped 5 bases and J dropped 5; count of bases not matched to a gene: 8. The CDR3 nucleotides read TGTGCCAGCAGCAACCACAGGGGTAGGACTGAAGCTTTCTTT. Protein product: CASSNHRGRTEAFF. The full variable domain, its missing parts supplied by reference TRBV7-8 and TRBJ1-1, is GAGVSQSPRYKVAKRGQDVALRCDPISGHVSLFWYQQALGQGPEFLTYFQNEAQLDKSGLPSDRFFAERPEGSVSTLKIQRTQQEDSAVYLCASSNHRGRTEAFFGQGTRLTVV.

The chain links TRBV30 to TRBJ1-5, with 9 nucleotides matching TRBD1. The trim removed 1 base at V and 3 bases at J, leaving 4 bases unmatched. CDR1 and CDR2 from the germline V gene are GTSNPN and SVGIG (reference sequence). This CDR3 has 15 residues. CDR3 region: CAWSEGQGSNQPQHF. CDR3 sequence (DNA): TGTGCCTGGAGTGAGGGACAGGGTTCCAATCAGCCCCAGCATTTT.

V usage is TRBV27 and J usage is TRBJ2-5; maybe TRBD1 (7 bases). The CDR3 contains 17 residues. CDR1 MNHEY and CDR2 SMNVEV come from the germline V gene (reference sequence). V dropped 6 bases and J dropped 3 bases, with 23 bases sitting between them. CDR3: CASRRMGGQLTKETQYF. CDR3 bases: TGTGCCAGCAGGAGGATGGGGGGACAGCTTACAAAAGAGACCCAGTACTTC.

This sequence joins TRBV7-3 and TRBJ2-5; 10 bases are a match to TRBD1. The V and J ends lost 5 bases and 4 bases, in that order; junction bases with no gene match: 7. This CDR3 is 15 amino acids long. Germline CDR1 reads SGHTA; CDR2 reads FQGTGA. The CDR3 sequence: CASSRGTGVRETQYF. The CDR3, as DNA: TGTGCCAGCAGCCGGGGGACAGGGGTTCGAGAGACCCAGTACTTC.

This clone came up a few times. The chain recombines TRBV14 with TRBJ2-7, with TRBD2 identical over 8 bases. CDR1 is SGHDN and CDR2 is FVKESK in the germline V gene. The V and J ends lost 2 bases and 8 bases, in that order; junction bases with no gene match: 11. There are 15 residues in the CDR3. DNA for the CDR3: TGTGCCAGCAGCCAACAAGCGGGGGCGACCGTCAAGCAGTACTTC. This translates into CASSQQAGATVKQYF. Based on the CDR3 plus reference TRBV14 and TRBJ2-7, the full variable domain is EAGVTQFPSHSVIEKGQTVTLRCDPISGHDNLYWYRRVMGKEIKFLLHFVKESKQDESGMPNNRFLAERTGGTYSTLKVQPAELEDSGVYFCASSQQAGATVKQYFGPGTRLTVT.

This chain uses TRBV6-1 with TRBJ1-5; D is uncertain. Germline V CDR1 and CDR2: MNHNS, SASEGT. The CDR3 runs to 13 residues. V was pared by 1 base and J by 7 bases, with 8 bases between. This chain's CDR3 is CASSEGRYQPQHF. CDR3 DNA sequence: TGTGCCAGCAGTGAAGGCAGGTACCAGCCCCAGCATTTT.

The chain links TRBV9 to TRBJ2-3; TRBD2 is a possible D gene (6 bases). The CDR3 length is 16 residues. Germline CDR1 is SGDLS and CDR2 is YYNGEE. Trimming shortened V by 4 bases and J by 4 bases, and 19 bases separated the two germline ends. For the CDR3, the DNA is TGTGCCAGCAGCATCCTCGGGGGTCGGACATCAGATACGCAGTATTTT. It encodes CASSILGGRTSDTQYF.

The chain is built from TRBV5-5 and TRBJ2-5; TRBD2 is a possible D gene (6 bases). Trimming left V 2 bases short and J 5 bases short, with 10 bases between. This CDR3 region has 13 residues. From germline, CDR1 is SGHKS and CDR2 YYEKEE (reference sequence). CDR3 sequence: CASSFRGWETQYF. Written as DNA, the CDR3 is TGTGCCAGCAGCTTCCGGGGGTGGGAGACCCAGTACTTC.

The rearrangement links TRBV29-1 to TRBJ1-2, with D perhaps matching TRBD1 (5 bases). Germline V CDR1 and CDR2: SQVTM, ANQGSEA. The CDR3 contains 15 residues. V was clipped by 3 bases and J by 1 base, with 15 bases between them. The CDR3 nucleotides are TGCAGCGTTGACCTCCGGGCAGGGAATAACTATGGCTACACCTTC. This codes for CSVDLRAGNNYGYTF.

The genes are TRBV18 and TRBJ2-6; TRBD1 matches 8 bases. The germline V gene encodes CDR1 KGHSH and CDR2 LQKENI. The CDR3 loop spans 17 amino acids. After removal of 6 bases from V and 1 base from J, the junction contained 8 bases not matched to a gene. Here the CDR3 DNA reads TGTGCCAGCTCTCCGGACAGGGCCTTATCTGGGGCCAACGTCCTGACTTTC. Translating it yields CASSPDRALSGANVLTF.

This chain joins TRBV6-5 and TRBJ1-1, with D maybe TRBD1 (6 bases). The germline V gene has CDR1 MNHEY and CDR2 SVGAGI. The CDR3 covers 16 residues. Deletions cut 1 base from V and 1 base from J, with 13 bases between. CDR3 in amino acids: CASSYFRGQSNTEAFF. The CDR3 bases are TGTGCCAGCAGTTACTTCAGGGGACAATCGAACACTGAAGCTTTCTTT.

This sequence joins TRBV5-1 and TRBJ2-6, with 9 bases lining up with TRBD1. The CDR3 length is 21 residues. After removal of 3 bases from V and 0 bases from J, the junction contained 16 bases not matched to a gene. Germline V gene sequence: CDR1 SGHRS, CDR2 YFSETQ. The CDR3: CASSWGTTGTGKPSGANVLTF. CDR3 coding DNA: TGCGCCAGCAGCTGGGGGACCACCGGGACAGGGAAACCCTCTGGGGCCAACGTCCTGACTTTC.

CDR3 protein: CASSLELAGGADTQYF. CDR3 DNA: TGCGCCAGCAGCTTGGAACTAGCGGGGGGCGCAGATACGCAGTATTTT. The chain has TRBV5-1 and TRBJ2-3; 12 nucleotides align to TRBD2. The CDR3 covers 16 residues. Trimming removed 0 bases from V and 4 bases from J; junction bases left unmatched: 3. CDR1 and CDR2 from the germline V gene are SGHRS and YFSETQ. The full variable domain, completed using reference TRBV5-1 and TRBJ2-3, is KAGVTQTPRYLIKTRGQQVTLSCSPISGHRSVSWYQQTPGQGLQFLFEYFSETQRNKGNFPGRFSGRQFSNSRSEMNVSTLELGDSALYLCASSLELAGGADTQYFGPGTRLTVL.

This chain connects TRBV6-6 to TRBJ2-7; 7 bases fit TRBD2. This CDR3 has 15 amino acids. Trimming removed 2 bases from V and 0 bases from J; junction bases left unmatched: 4. In germline, CDR1 is MNHNY, CDR2 SVGAGI (reference sequence). The CDR3 sequence is CASSYPSGPSYEQYF. DNA of the CDR3: TGTGCCAGCAGTTACCCTAGCGGACCCTCCTACGAGCAGTACTTC.

This rearrangement joins TRBV24-1 to TRBJ2-3; D gene ambiguous. The CDR3 sequence is 13 residues long. The V gene's germline CDR1 is KGHDR and CDR2 SFDVKD. Between the trimmed V and J ends, which lost 7 bases and 3 bases, there was a span of 10 bases. The CDR3 loop reads CATRSVTTDTQYF. In DNA form, the CDR3 reads TGTGCCACCAGGAGCGTCACGACAGATACGCAGTATTTT.

The chain recombines TRBV6-5 with TRBJ1-6, with unresolved D. Per the germline V gene, CDR1 is MNHEY and CDR2 is SVGAGI. This CDR3 spans 14 amino acids. V was trimmed by 4 bases and J by 9 bases, leaving 13 bases between them. Here the CDR3 reads CASSSSKGLSPLHF. CDR3 bases: TGTGCCAGCAGTTCTAGCAAAGGGCTTTCACCCCTCCACTTT.

V and J are TRBV10-2 and TRBJ2-4; 12 bases map to TRBD1. Germline assignment: CDR1 WSHSY and CDR2 SAAADI. V trimming: 7 bases; J trimming: 9 bases; junction bases outside the gene matches: 7. This CDR3 contains 14 residues. The CDR3 sequence is CASKPGQGAIIQYF. In DNA form, the CDR3 reads TGCGCCAGCAAACCGGGACAGGGGGCGATCATTCAGTACTTC.

The chain couples TRBV2 to TRBJ1-5, with 9 bases identical to TRBD1. The germline gives CDR1 SNHLY, CDR2 FYNNEI. This CDR3 contains 16 residues. V dropped 4 bases and J dropped 4; count of bases not matched to a gene: 8. The CDR3 loop reads CASSARPGQGNQPQHF. The CDR3 DNA reads TGTGCCAGCAGTGCCCGCCCGGGACAGGGTAATCAGCCCCAGCATTTT. Combining the CDR3 with reference TRBV2 and TRBJ1-5 gives the whole variable domain EPEVTQTPSHQVTQMGQEVILRCVPISNHLYFYWYRQILGQKVEFLVSFYNNEISEKSEIFDDQFSVERPDGSNFTLKIRSTKLEDSAMYFCASSARPGQGNQPQHFGDGTRLSIL.